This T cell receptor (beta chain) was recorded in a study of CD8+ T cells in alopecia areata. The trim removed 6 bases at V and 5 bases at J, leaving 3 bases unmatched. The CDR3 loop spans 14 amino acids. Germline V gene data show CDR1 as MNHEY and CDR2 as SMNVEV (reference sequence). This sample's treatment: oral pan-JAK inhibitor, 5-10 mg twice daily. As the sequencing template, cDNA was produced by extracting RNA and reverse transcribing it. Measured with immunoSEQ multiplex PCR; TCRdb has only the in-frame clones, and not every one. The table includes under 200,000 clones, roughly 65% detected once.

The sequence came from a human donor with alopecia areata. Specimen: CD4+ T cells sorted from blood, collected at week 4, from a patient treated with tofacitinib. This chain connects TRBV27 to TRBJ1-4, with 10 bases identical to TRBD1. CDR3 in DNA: TGTGCCAGCAGCACGACAGGGGGCAATGAAAAACTGTTTTTT. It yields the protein CASSTTGGNEKLFF.